This T cell receptor (beta chain) appears in the sequencing data of a study of early T cells in non-severe SARS-CoV-2 infection. General study findings and limits: Matches to VDJdb favored anti-spike CD8 responses and missed private and CD4 specificities.

V was trimmed by 2 bases and J by 3 bases, leaving 8 bases between them. Germline CDR1 KGHSH, CDR2 LQKENI. The CDR3 runs 14 residues. This clonotype was seen more than once but under ten times. Antigen: not known. The library protocol tagged individual cDNA molecules with unique molecular identifiers. In TCRdb, the 5' RACE reads were re-called with MiXCR into one record per CDR3 protein. The table includes roughly 28,000 distinct CDR3 sequences, roughly 4% detected once. The sample consisted of whole blood. The TCR originated in an adult who was a healthcare worker with PCR-confirmed SARS-CoV-2 infection or an uninfected control (not recorded which). The chain employs TRBV18 and TRBJ2-1; tentative D call: TRBD2 (6 bases). In nucleotides, the CDR3 is TGTGCCAGCTCACCAGCCGGGGGCTACAATGAGCAGTTCTTC. It is translated as CASSPAGGYNEQFF. Together with reference TRBV18 and TRBJ2-1, the CDR3 gives the full variable domain: NAGVMQNPRHLVRRRGQEARLRCSPMKGHSHVYWYRQLPEEGLKFMVYLQKENIIDESGMPKERFSAEFPKEGPSILRIQQVVRGDSAAYFCASSPAGGYNEQFFGPGTRLTVL.